Following are 5 T cell receptor beta chains from one sample sequenced in a study of blood T cell repertoires in COVID-19. Assay used: immunoSEQ multiplex PCR; TCRdb lists only in-frame clones, some missing. The table lists fewer than 250,000 clones, roughly four fifths of them singletons, with roughly 12% in the top ten. Material: peripheral blood. The receptor set was obtained from a woman aged 40 to 55 with acute or convalescent COVID-19.

The chain employs TRBV4-2 and TRBJ1-2, with no clear D. V lost 1 base to trimming and J lost 0 bases, with 9 bases between them. The CDR3 is 15 amino acids. Per the germline V gene, CDR1 is LGHNA and CDR2 is YNFKEQ. Written as DNA, the CDR3 is TGTGCCAGCAGCCAAGCAGCGTCTACTAACTATGGCTACACCTTC. Translating gives CASSQAASTNYGYTF.

The CDR3 nucleotides are TGTGCCAGCAGTTTATCAGGGGAGGTCTCACCCCTCCACTTT. Translation gives CASSLSGEVSPLHF. The rearrangement links TRBV27 to TRBJ1-6; possibly TRBD1 for D (5 bases). The V end was cut by 0 bases, the J end by 10 bases, with 10 bases between. The germline V gene has CDR1 MNHEY and CDR2 SMNVEV (reference sequence). The CDR3 totals 14 residues.

J is TRBJ2-7 and V is TRBV9; perhaps TRBD2 as D (6 bases). Trimming left V 4 bases short and J 3 bases short, with 17 bases between. The CDR3 is 15 residues long. The V gene's germline CDR1 is SGDLS and CDR2 YYNGEE. The CDR3 is CASSPGTSLGYEQYF. CDR3 DNA sequence: TGTGCCAGCAGCCCCGGGACTTCCTTGGGCTACGAGCAGTACTTC.

This rearrangement joins TRBV2 to TRBJ2-1; D may be TRBD2 (5 bases). Germline V CDR1 and CDR2: SNHLY, FYNNEI. Trimming took off 7 bases at V and 3 bases at J, with 7 bases between the two ends. The CDR3 runs to 12 residues. CDR3: CASNGGYNEQFF. CDR3 nucleotide sequence: TGTGCCAGCAACGGAGGCTACAATGAGCAGTTCTTC.

This clone has more than one count but fewer than ten. The identical CDR3 is also encoded by other nucleotide sequences in the sample. CDR3 loop: CASSYSRTGGNYGYTF. DNA for the CDR3: TGTGCCAGCAGTTACTCGAGGACAGGGGGCAACTATGGCTACACCTTC. J is TRBJ1-2 and V is TRBV6-5, with 11 bases aligning to TRBD1. Germline V gene sequence: CDR1 MNHEY, CDR2 SVGAGI. With V trimmed by 0 bases and J by 2 bases, 2 bases remained unmatched. The CDR3 totals 16 residues.